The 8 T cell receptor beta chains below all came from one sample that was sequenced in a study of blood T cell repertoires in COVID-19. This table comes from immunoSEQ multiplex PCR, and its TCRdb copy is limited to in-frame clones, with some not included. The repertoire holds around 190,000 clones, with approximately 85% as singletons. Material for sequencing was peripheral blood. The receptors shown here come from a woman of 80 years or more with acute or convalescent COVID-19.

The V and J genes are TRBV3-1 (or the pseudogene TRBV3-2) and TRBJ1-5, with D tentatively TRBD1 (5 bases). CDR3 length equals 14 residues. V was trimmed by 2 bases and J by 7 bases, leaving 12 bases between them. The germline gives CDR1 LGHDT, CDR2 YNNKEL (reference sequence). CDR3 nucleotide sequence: TGTGCCAGCAGCCAAAGCAGGGTCGGCCAGCCCCAGCATTTT. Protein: CASSQSRVGQPQHF.

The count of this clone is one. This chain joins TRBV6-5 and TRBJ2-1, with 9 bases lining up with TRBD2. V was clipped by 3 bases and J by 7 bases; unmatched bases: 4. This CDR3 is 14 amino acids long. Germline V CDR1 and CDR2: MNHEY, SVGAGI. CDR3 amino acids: CASSYRAGGNEQFF. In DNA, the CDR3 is TGTGCCAGCAGTTATCGAGCGGGAGGTAATGAGCAGTTCTTC.

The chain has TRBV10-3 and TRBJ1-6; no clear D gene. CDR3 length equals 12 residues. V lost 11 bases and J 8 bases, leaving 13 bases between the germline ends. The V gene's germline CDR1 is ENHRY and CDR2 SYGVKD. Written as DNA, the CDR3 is TGTGCCGTCCGGGAGCCGTATTCACCCCTCCACTTT. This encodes CAVREPYSPLHF.

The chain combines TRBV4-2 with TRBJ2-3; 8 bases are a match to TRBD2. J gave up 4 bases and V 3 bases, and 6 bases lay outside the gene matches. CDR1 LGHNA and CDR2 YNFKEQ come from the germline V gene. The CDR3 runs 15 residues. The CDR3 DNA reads TGTGCCAGCAGCCAGAGCGGGAGCACTTCAGATACGCAGTATTTT. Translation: CASSQSGSTSDTQYF.

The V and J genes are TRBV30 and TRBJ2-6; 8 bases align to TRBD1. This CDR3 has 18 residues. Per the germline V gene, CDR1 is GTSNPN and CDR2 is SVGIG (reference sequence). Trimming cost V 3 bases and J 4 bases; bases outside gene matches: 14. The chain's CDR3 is CAWRGDRLSAAGANVLTF. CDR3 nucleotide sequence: TGTGCCTGGAGGGGGGACAGGCTCTCCGCGGCGGGGGCCAACGTCCTGACTTTC.

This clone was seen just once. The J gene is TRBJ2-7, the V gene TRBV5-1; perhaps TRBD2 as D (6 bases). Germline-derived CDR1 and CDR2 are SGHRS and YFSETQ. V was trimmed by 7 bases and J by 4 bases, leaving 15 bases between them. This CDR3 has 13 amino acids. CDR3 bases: TGCGCCAGCCGGAGCGGGCCCCCGTACGAGCAGTACTTC. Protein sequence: CASRSGPPYEQYF.

The CDR3 sequence: CSASGASNYGYTF. DNA for the CDR3: TGCAGTGCTAGTGGGGCCAGTAACTATGGCTACACCTTC. This chain uses TRBV20-1 with TRBJ1-2; D is perhaps TRBD1 (5 bases). V lost 3 bases, J lost 1 base, and 9 bases lay in between. CDR1 is DFQATT and CDR2 is SNEGSKA in the germline V gene (reference sequence). This CDR3 spans 13 amino acids.

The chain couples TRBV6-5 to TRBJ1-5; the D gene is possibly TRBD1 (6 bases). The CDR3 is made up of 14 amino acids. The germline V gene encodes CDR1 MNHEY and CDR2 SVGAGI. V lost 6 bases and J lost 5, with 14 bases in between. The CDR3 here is CASRTIQGDQPQHF. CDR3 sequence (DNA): TGTGCCAGCAGGACCATACAGGGAGATCAGCCCCAGCATTTT.